This paragraph covers one T cell receptor (beta chain) sequence. Just one base apart from a much larger clone, this may be a read error. Germline assignment: CDR1 MGHDK and CDR2 SYGVNS. The CDR3 length is 13 residues. The TCRbeta library was prepared with unique molecular identifiers. One entry per CDR3 protein, called by TCRdb with MiXCR from the PCR reads. In the table there are 600,000 to 700,000 distinct CDR3 sequences, approximately 16% of which are singletons. The record originates from a study of T-cell reconstitution after alpha-beta-depleted transplantation in children. This TCR was sampled from a human donor who donated a stem cell graft to a child with acute myeloid leukemia. This rearrangement joins TRBV25-1 to TRBJ1-1, with 7 bases that match TRBD1. This sample comprised PBMCs from the stem cell graft donor, obtained from the stem cell graft. The CDR3 DNA sequence: TGTGCCAGCAGTGCTTCAGGGGGAACTGACGCTTTCTTT. Translating gives CASSASGGTDAFF. Complete variable domain (other parts from reference TRBV25-1 and TRBJ1-1): EADIYQTPRYLVIGTGKKITLECSQTMGHDKMYWYQQDPGMELHLIHYSYGVNSTEKGDLSSESTVSRIRTEHFPLTLESARPSHTSQYLCASSASGGTDAFFGQGTRLTVV.